The present T cell receptor (beta chain) was sequenced within a study of T cell changes during pregnancy in multiple sclerosis. With 2 bases clipped from V and 5 bases from J, the junction kept 3 bases outside the gene matches. The CDR3 covers 13 residues. In germline, CDR1 is SGHAT, CDR2 FQNNGV. Some clones are missing from TCRdb's copy, which holds only in-frame ones; the method was immunoSEQ multiplex PCR. The top ten hold under 0.85% of the sample, which has about 89,000 clones, 94% seen once. The clonotype originates from a female donor with multiple sclerosis, enrolled in a pregnancy study. The source material was peripheral blood, sampled in the third trimester of pregnancy. The rearrangement uses TRBV11-2 and TRBJ2-7, with TRBD2 identical over 7 bases. The CDR3 sequence: CASSLNSGHEQYF. CDR3 bases: TGTGCCAGCAGCTTAAATAGCGGGCACGAGCAGTACTTC.